What follows describes a single T cell receptor beta chain. Its antigen is unidentified. 5'RACE template switching generated TCR cDNA, adding a universal primer site and UMIs. TCRdb reprocessed the 5' RACE reads with MiXCR, giving one entry per CDR3 protein. The data contain under 700,000 distinct CDR3 sequences, 17% of them seen just once; the ten biggest clones take up 15% to 20%. With 6 bases removed from V and 5 bases from J, the gap between germline ends came to 12 bases. The CDR3 is 14 amino acids. Germline-derived CDR1 and CDR2 are KGHDR and SFDVKD. These data originate in a study of T cells after yellow fever vaccination. Study context: SMART-Seq v4 Ultra Low Input served to prepare low-cell-number fractions.

Findings and limits, study-wide: Abundant bulk-population clonotypes could contaminate the FACS-sorted repertoires. The booster saw the reappearance of most primary-vaccination clones (roughly 96% CD4, 88% CD8).

This rearrangement joins TRBV24-1 to TRBJ2-2, with D unclear. The sample here was PBMCs, taken less than 6 days after the first yellow fever vaccination. The TCR originated in a man younger than 35 who received the YFV17D yellow fever vaccine. The CDR3 spells CATSPGYKTGELFF. CDR3 sequence (DNA): TGTGCCACCAGTCCGGGTTATAAGACCGGGGAGCTGTTTTTT.